The next 17 T cell receptor beta chains were all read from a single sample in a study of T-cell memory formation after mild COVID-19. TCRdb called the 5' RACE reads again in MiXCR, with one record for every CDR3 protein. Among hundreds of thousands of distinct CDR3 sequences listed, about a fifth were seen once. Sequences were obtained from PBMCs or a T cell subset sorted from them (not recorded which). These receptors originate from an adult woman who had mild COVID-19 (a few samples of this study predate the infection). Cell type and time point are not known.

In this sample, this clonotype turned up a few times. The chain carries TRBV20-1 and TRBJ2-7; 10 bases fit TRBD2. Germline lookup yields CDR1 DFQATT and CDR2 SNEGSKA (reference sequence). J was trimmed by 2 bases and V by 5 bases; bases with no gene match: 9. The CDR3 is 15 amino acids. CDR3 in amino acids: CSARPLAGEPYEQYF. The CDR3 DNA follows: TGCAGTGCTCGGCCCCTAGCGGGAGAGCCCTACGAGCAGTACTTC.

V and J are TRBV5-4 and TRBJ2-1, with D perhaps TRBD2 (5 bases). The CDR3 totals 16 residues. Per germline, CDR1 SGHNT and CDR2 YYREEE (reference sequence). V lost 4 bases and J 1 base, leaving 15 bases between the germline ends. The CDR3 reads CASSPSGSFSYNEQFF. DNA of the CDR3: TGTGCCAGCAGCCCCTCTGGGAGTTTTTCCTACAATGAGCAGTTCTTC.

This chain uses TRBV2 with TRBJ1-2; D gene unclear. Germline loops: CDR1 SNHLY, CDR2 FYNNEI. The length of the CDR3 is 12 residues. V was cut by 6 bases and J by 6 bases, with 11 bases left in between. The CDR3, as DNA: TGTGCCAGCAGGATCAGTACCAATGGCTACACCTTC. Amino acids: CASRISTNGYTF.

This clonotype was seen only a few times. The V and J genes are TRBV20-1 and TRBJ1-5; D is possibly TRBD1 (5 bases). Trimming left V 0 bases short and J 2 bases short, with 11 bases between. The V gene's germline CDR1 is DFQATT and CDR2 SNEGSKA (reference sequence). The CDR3 length is 15 residues. The CDR3 nucleotides read TGCAGTGCTAGAGATCCGACAGCCGGCAATCAGCCCCAGCATTTT. This sequence encodes CSARDPTAGNQPQHF.

The J gene is TRBJ2-5, the V gene TRBV29-1, with D possibly being TRBD1 (6 bases). The CDR3 covers 15 residues. Germline V gives CDR1 SQVTM, CDR2 ANQGSEA. Trimming cost V 2 bases and J 4 bases, with 17 bases left between them. Written as DNA, the CDR3 is TGCAGCGTTGAAAAACCAGGGGATAGGGGAGAGACCCAGTACTTC. It encodes CSVEKPGDRGETQYF.

The chain couples TRBV29-1 to TRBJ1-4; unclear D gene. CDR3 size: 11 residues. The V end lost 5 bases, the J end lost 4 bases, and 5 bases lay between the germline ends. Germline V gene lookup returns CDR1 SQVTM and CDR2 ANQGSEA. The CDR3 DNA follows: TGCAGCGTTAAGGGTAATGAAAAACTGTTTTTT. Protein product: CSVKGNEKLFF.

This clonotype has at least ten counts. V and J are TRBV4-1 and TRBJ2-1; 8 nucleotides align to TRBD1. This CDR3 has 17 residues. The V gene end was trimmed by 0 bases and the J gene end by 4 bases; junction bases not matched to a gene: 8. CDR1 MGHRA and CDR2 YSYEKL come from the germline V gene. The CDR3 loop is CASSQDLGQGPYNEQFF. The CDR3 coding sequence is TGCGCCAGCAGCCAAGATCTAGGACAGGGCCCTTACAATGAGCAGTTCTTC.

This clonotype was recorded many times. This sequence joins TRBV5-1 and TRBJ2-3, with 11 bases fitting TRBD2. CDR1 SGHRS and CDR2 YFSETQ come from the germline V gene. CDR3 length equals 15 residues. The V and J ends lost 3 bases and 4 bases, in that order; junction bases with no gene match: 4. DNA of the CDR3: TGCGCCAGCAGCTATACTAGCGGGGGAGCAGATACGCAGTATTTT. Protein product: CASSYTSGGADTQYF.

The chain uses TRBV12-3 or TRBV12-4 and TRBJ1-3; tentatively, D is TRBD1 (5 bases). Deletions cut 10 bases from V and 0 bases from J, with 13 bases between. The CDR3 spans 14 residues. The CDR3 loop is CATRETASGNTIYF. CDR3 nucleotide sequence: TGTGCCACTCGTGAGACAGCCTCTGGAAACACCATATATTTT.

The CDR3 nucleotides are TGTGCCAGCAGACTCGGGCTTAACACCGGGGAGCTGTTTTTT. This translates into CASRLGLNTGELFF. The V gene is TRBV12-3 or TRBV12-4, the J gene TRBJ2-2; no clear D. V gave up 6 bases and J gave up 2 bases, with 10 bases separating them. The CDR3 has 14 amino acids.

This clonotype was detected only a few times. The J gene is TRBJ2-1, the V gene TRBV19; the D call may be TRBD1 or TRBD2 (6 bases each). Trimming shortened V by 6 bases and J by 0 bases, and 18 bases separated the two germline ends. CDR1 is LNHDA and CDR2 is SQIVND in the germline V gene (reference sequence). This CDR3 has 17 amino acids. DNA of the CDR3: TGTGCCAGTAGCTCCCACCAAGGGGGGAGCTCCTACAATGAGCAGTTCTTC. Residues: CASSSHQGGSSYNEQFF.

This clonotype was observed a handful of times. The genes are TRBV7-9 and TRBJ2-1; no reliable D call. CDR1 and CDR2 from the germline V gene are SEHNR and FQNEAQ (reference sequence). The CDR3 loop spans 15 amino acids. Trimming took off 4 bases at V and 0 bases at J, with 10 bases between the two ends. In DNA, the CDR3 is TGTGCCAGCAGCTCCGACACTCACTCCTACAATGAGCAGTTCTTC. This sequence encodes CASSSDTHSYNEQFF.

This clonotype has only a few counts. The chain employs TRBV10-3 and TRBJ2-3; the match to TRBD2 covers 9 bases. Germline V gives CDR1 ENHRY, CDR2 SYGVKD. The CDR3 consists of 16 residues. V was pared by 8 bases and J by 0 bases, with 9 bases of the junction left unmatched. CDR3 nucleotides: TGTGCCATCGGGGGCCTAGCGGGAAGGAGCACAGATACGCAGTATTTT. As protein: CAIGGLAGRSTDTQYF.

The chain joins TRBV5-1 to TRBJ2-1, with a possible D match to TRBD2 (5 bases). Trimming shortened V by 0 bases and J by 4 bases, and 11 bases separated the two germline ends. The CDR3 has 15 residues. In germline, CDR1 is SGHRS, CDR2 YFSETQ. CDR3 in DNA: TGCGCCAGCAGCTTGGGACTATATATTTACAATGAGCAGTTCTTC. Protein: CASSLGLYIYNEQFF.

This clonotype has a single count. This sequence joins TRBV20-1 and TRBJ1-1; possible D gene TRBD1, 6 bases. The CDR3 runs 14 residues. The V gene lost 5 bases and the J gene lost 3 bases, with 16 bases spanning the gap. Germline CDR1 is DFQATT and CDR2 is SNEGSKA (reference sequence). CDR3 protein: CSAVRQVRDTEAFF. The DNA of the CDR3 is TGCAGTGCTGTCCGACAGGTCAGGGACACTGAAGCTTTCTTT.

The chain has TRBV20-1 and TRBJ1-1, with 8 bases identical to TRBD1. CDR1 and CDR2 (germline): DFQATT, SNEGSKA (reference sequence). The CDR3 has 13 residues. Trimming cost V 0 bases and J 6 bases; bases outside gene matches: 3. As DNA, the CDR3 is TGCAGTGCTAGAGACAGGGGGCGGGCTGAAGCTTTCTTT. Translating it yields CSARDRGRAEAFF.

This clonotype was found a few times. The chain links TRBV5-1 to TRBJ1-2, with 8 bases lining up with TRBD1. This CDR3 is 14 amino acids long. The V gene end was trimmed by 6 bases and the J gene end by 3 bases; junction bases not matched to a gene: 7. Germline V gives CDR1 SGHRS, CDR2 YFSETQ. In DNA, the CDR3 is TGCGCCAGCAAAGGACAGGGCGAAGACTATGGCTACACCTTC. This codes for CASKGQGEDYGYTF.